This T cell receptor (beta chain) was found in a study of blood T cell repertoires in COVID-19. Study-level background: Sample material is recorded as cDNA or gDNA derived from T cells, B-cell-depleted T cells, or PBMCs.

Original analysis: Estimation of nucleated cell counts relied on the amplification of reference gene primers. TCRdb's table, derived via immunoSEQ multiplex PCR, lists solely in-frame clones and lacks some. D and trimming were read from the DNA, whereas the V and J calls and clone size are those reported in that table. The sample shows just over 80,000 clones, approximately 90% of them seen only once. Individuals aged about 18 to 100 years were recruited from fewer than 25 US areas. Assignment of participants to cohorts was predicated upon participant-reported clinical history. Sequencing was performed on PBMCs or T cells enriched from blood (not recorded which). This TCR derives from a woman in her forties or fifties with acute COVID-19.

The CDR3 loop is CASSLVGTGNSPLHF. CDR3 nucleotides: TGTGCCAGCAGCTTAGTAGGGACAGGGAATTCACCCCTCCACTTT. The chain has TRBV7-6 and TRBJ1-6; 9 bases match TRBD1. Germline CDR1 and CDR2: SGHVS and FNYEAQ. V lost 1 base and J lost 7; bases outside the gene matches: 2. This CDR3 has 15 amino acids.